Presented here are 10 T cell receptor beta chains from one specimen sequenced in a study of OX40 agonist ivuxolimab in advanced cancers. Sequenced by immunoSEQ multiplex PCR; TCRdb stores in-frame clones only, minus some. This table has 67,000 or so clones, roughly nine tenths appearing once. The material sequenced was CD4+ or CD8+ T cells sorted from blood, taken in a trial of the OX40 agonist ivuxolimab. Receptors originate from an adult with an advanced solid tumor such as melanoma, head and neck, liver or kidney cancer.

The V and J genes are TRBV14 and TRBJ2-4; TRBD2 aligns across 7 bases. With 2 bases clipped from V and 6 bases from J, the junction kept 7 bases outside the gene matches. The CDR3 loop spans 15 amino acids. Germline V gives CDR1 SGHDN, CDR2 FVKESK. This chain's CDR3 is CASSQLAGVGNIQYF. In DNA, the CDR3 is TGTGCCAGCAGCCAACTCGCGGGAGTTGGAAACATTCAGTACTTC.

V gene TRBV2 combines with J gene TRBJ2-1, with 9 bases aligning to TRBD1. The CDR3 has 15 residues. Trimming removed 6 bases from V and 5 bases from J; junction bases left unmatched: 8. Germline-derived CDR1 and CDR2 are SNHLY and FYNNEI. As DNA, the CDR3 is TGTGCCAGCAGCCCCGAGACAGGGGGACACAATGAGCAGTTCTTC. Translation gives CASSPETGGHNEQFF.

This rearrangement joins TRBV28 to TRBJ1-2; tentative D call: TRBD1 (6 bases). This CDR3 has 14 residues. Per germline, CDR1 MDHEN and CDR2 SYDVKM. Trimming removed 5 bases from V and 2 bases from J, with 12 bases in between. CDR3 sequence (DNA): TGTGCCAGCAGTCCTACGGGGGCGAACTATGGCTACACCTTC. Translation: CASSPTGANYGYTF.

This chain uses TRBV28 with TRBJ2-7; 8 nucleotides line up with TRBD2. The CDR3 has 14 residues. Germline CDR1 is MDHEN and CDR2 is SYDVKM. Losses at the gene ends were 6 bases for V and 0 bases for J; bases not matched to a gene: 4. CDR3 coding DNA: TGTGCCAGCAGGGTGAGCGGGAGCTCCTACGAGCAGTACTTC. Its protein is CASRVSGSSYEQYF.

In nucleotides, the CDR3 is TGTGCCAGCAGCCTGTATCGACTAGCGGGAGGGGGCGATGAGCAGTTCTTC. This sequence encodes CASSLYRLAGGGDEQFF. The chain joins TRBV7-2 to TRBJ2-1; the match to TRBD2 covers 14 bases. Germline CDR1 is SGHTA and CDR2 is FQGNSA. With V trimmed by 5 bases and J by 8 bases, 11 bases remained unmatched. The CDR3 consists of 17 residues.

The chain carries TRBV5-1 and TRBJ2-2; the D is unclear. The V end was cut by 0 bases, the J end by 3 bases, with 6 bases between. The CDR3 is 14 amino acids. Germline V CDR1 and CDR2: SGHRS, YFSETQ. The CDR3 protein is CASSLDRDTGELFF. In DNA, the CDR3 is TGCGCCAGCAGCTTGGACAGAGACACCGGGGAGCTGTTTTTT.

The chain employs TRBV6-1 and TRBJ2-7; 9 nucleotides align to TRBD1. V lost 6 bases, J lost 3 bases, and 9 bases stayed unmatched. Germline-derived CDR1 and CDR2 are MNHNS and SASEGT. The CDR3 spans 15 residues. The CDR3 reads CASSGDRDRVYEQYF. CDR3 nucleotides: TGTGCCAGCAGCGGGGACCGGGACAGGGTCTACGAGCAGTACTTC.

This clone was counted a few times. The chain couples TRBV7-2 to TRBJ1-1; 9 bases line up with TRBD1. This CDR3 is built from 13 residues. V lost 4 bases and J lost 6; bases outside the gene matches: 3. CDR1 is SGHTA, CDR2 FQGNSA, per germline. The CDR3 sequence: CASSWDRVAEAFF. As DNA, the CDR3 is TGTGCCAGCAGCTGGGACAGGGTCGCTGAAGCTTTCTTT.

The genes are TRBV2 and TRBJ2-2; D perhaps matches TRBD1 (5 bases). Per germline, CDR1 SNHLY and CDR2 FYNNEI. Trimming left V 6 bases short and J 1 base short, with 12 bases between. This CDR3 has 15 amino acids. Written as DNA, the CDR3 is TGTGCCAGCAGCATGGGGCAGTGGAACACCGGGGAGCTGTTTTTT. Its translation: CASSMGQWNTGELFF.

The chain carries TRBV27 and TRBJ2-3; D is perhaps TRBD2 (6 bases). From germline, CDR1 is MNHEY and CDR2 SMNVEV (reference sequence). Between the trimmed V and J ends, which lost 6 bases and 1 base, there was a span of 8 bases. The CDR3 has 13 amino acids. CDR3 protein: CASRASGTDTQYF. CDR3 DNA: TGTGCCAGCAGGGCTAGCGGCACAGATACGCAGTATTTT.